This paragraph covers one TCR beta chain sequence. Its antigen is undetermined. This specimen belongs to a study of somatic mutations in cytotoxic T cells in rheumatoid arthritis. Study context: The authors flow-sorted some V beta antibody-stained T-cell populations at nearly 100% purity, including V beta1+ cells that they sequenced for TCRB.

Study outcomes and limitations: About an eighth of the roughly 60 patients had a largest CD8+ clone above 20% of CD8+ cells.

Purity of the CD4+ and CD8+ cells, isolated by positive magnetic bead selection, was checked by flow cytometry. CDR1 and CDR2 (germline): MNHEY, SVGAGI. This CDR3 is 15 amino acids long. With V trimmed by 0 bases and J by 5 bases, 3 bases remained unmatched. Authors' processing steps: The authors rarely found patient CD8+ clones larger than 1% matching published virus-specific TCRB sequences. The repertoire was sequenced with immunoSEQ multiplex PCR; TCRdb's copy has only in-frame clones and lacks some. That table supplies the V and J calls and clone size; D and trimming were determined from the DNA. The sample carries approximately 7,900 clones, roughly 75% recorded once.

Material: CD8+ T cells sorted from blood. V is TRBV6-5 and J is TRBJ2-5; 10 nucleotides align to TRBD2. The clonotype originates from an adult with rheumatoid arthritis. As DNA, the CDR3 is TGTGCCAGCAGTTACTCGAGCGGGGGGGTTGAGACCCAGTACTTC. Protein: CASSYSSGGVETQYF.